This TCR beta chain was sequenced for a study of a mutant IDH1 vaccine in newly diagnosed glioma. Only a few counts were recorded for this clone. Its specificity is unknown. CDR1 is LNHDA and CDR2 is SQIVND in the germline V gene (reference sequence). Trimming took off 8 bases at V and 10 bases at J, with 18 bases between the two ends. This CDR3 comprises 13 residues. Profiled with immunoSEQ multiplex PCR; TCRdb holds only in-frame clones, not every one. Among approximately 39,000 clones listed, roughly 76% were seen once. This sample's time point: week 5, during vaccination. Each dose of the vaccine consisted of 300 ug of mutant IDH1 20-mer peptide, with topical imiquimod.

The specimen comprised PBMCs, sampled from a glioma patient whose treatment included an IDH1 peptide vaccine. The rearrangement links TRBV19 to TRBJ1-5; tentative D call: TRBD1 (5 bases). The receptor comes from a middle-aged man with glioma. The CDR3 region is CASRTTGGVPQHF. The CDR3 DNA sequence: TGTGCCAGTCGAACGACCGGGGGAGTACCCCAGCATTTT. Full variable domain (outside the CDR3, taken from reference TRBV19 and TRBJ1-5): DGGITQSPKYLFRKEGQNVTLSCEQNLNHDAMYWYRQDPGQGLRLIYYSQIVNDFQKGDIAEGYSVSREKKESFPLTVTSAQKNPTAFYLCASRTTGGVPQHFGDGTRLSIL.